This TCR beta chain was recorded in a study of blood T cell repertoires in COVID-19. This clone appeared once. The assay was immunoSEQ multiplex PCR, and TCRdb's table has in-frame clones only and misses some. The table shows a few hundred thousand clones, with 75% to 90% occurring only once. V lost 5 bases and J lost 8; bases outside the gene matches: 5. CDR1 MNHEY and CDR2 SMNVEV come from the germline V gene (reference sequence). The CDR3 loop spans 13 amino acids. The source of this sequence is a man aged 18 to 29 who had recovered from COVID-19. Sequences were obtained from PBMCs or T cells enriched from blood (not recorded which). This chain uses TRBV27 with TRBJ1-4; 7 bases agree with TRBD1. CDR3 sequence: CASSHRGREKLFF. In DNA form, the CDR3 reads TGTGCCAGCAGTCACAGGGGAAGGGAAAAACTGTTTTTT.